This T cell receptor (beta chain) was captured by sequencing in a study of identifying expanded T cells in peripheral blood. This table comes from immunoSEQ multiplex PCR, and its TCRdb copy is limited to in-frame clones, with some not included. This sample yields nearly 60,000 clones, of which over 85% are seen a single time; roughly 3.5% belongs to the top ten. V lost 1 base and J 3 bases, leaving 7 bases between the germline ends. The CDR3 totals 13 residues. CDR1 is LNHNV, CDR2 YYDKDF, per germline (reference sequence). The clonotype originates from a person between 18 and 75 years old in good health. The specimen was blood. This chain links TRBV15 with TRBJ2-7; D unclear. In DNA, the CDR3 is TGTGCCACCAGCAGAGGGAAGGACTACGAGCAGTACTTC. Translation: CATSRGKDYEQYF. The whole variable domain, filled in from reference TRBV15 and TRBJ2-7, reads DAMVIQNPRYQVTQFGKPVTLSCSQTLNHNVMYWYQQKSSQAPKLLFHYYDKDFNNEADTPDNFQSRRPNTSFCFLDIRSPGLGDTAMYLCATSRGKDYEQYFGPGTRLTVT.